The 32 T cell receptor beta chains below come from one sample, sequenced in a study of T cell responses to AZD1222 COVID-19 vaccine (dated by TCRdb to the early 2020s). The sample's time point label, in plain terms: about 28 days (+/-7) after the second vaccine dose. Library generation was performed with the immunoSEQ multiplex PCR assay. In its TCRdb copy, this immuneACCESS table keeps in-frame sequences only and misses some clones. Where compared with another copy, unresolved V genes explain less than half of these, and the others have no known cause. The sample table records 120,000 to 150,000 clones; more than 70% of these occur just once. The ten largest clones represent under 2% of the sample. Sequences were derived from peripheral blood, sampled 28 days after the second AZD1222 dose. The source of these receptors is an adult who received the AZD1222 COVID-19 vaccine.

The V and J genes are TRBV18 and TRBJ1-5; TRBD1 might be the D (5 bases). Germline values: CDR1 KGHSH, CDR2 LQKENI. V dropped 2 bases and J dropped 5 bases, with 16 bases sitting between them. The CDR3 is made up of 16 amino acids. In DNA form, the CDR3 reads TGTGCCAGCTCACCATATGGGCAGGGTGGTTATCAGCCCCAGCATTTT. Translated, it gives CASSPYGQGGYQPQHF.

V and J are TRBV7-9 and TRBJ2-7; D might be TRBD1 or TRBD2, each matching 5 bases. V was clipped by 4 bases and J by 2 bases, with 9 bases between them. Germline V gives CDR1 SEHNR, CDR2 FQNEAQ (reference sequence). This CDR3 contains 13 residues. The CDR3 sequence is CASSSGPTYEQYF. In nucleotides, the CDR3 is TGTGCCAGCAGCTCGGGGCCGACCTACGAGCAGTACTTC.

The V call is TRBV28, the J call TRBJ1-4, with 11 positions matching TRBD1. Trimming at V came to 5 bases and at J to 5 bases, leaving 1 base not matched to a gene. This CDR3 region has 14 residues. Germline values: CDR1 MDHEN, CDR2 SYDVKM. The CDR3 region has the DNA TGTGCCAGCAGTAGGGACAGGGGGAATGAAAAACTGTTTTTT. Translating gives CASSRDRGNEKLFF.

The chain recombines TRBV2 with TRBJ2-2, with D maybe TRBD2 (6 bases). V gave up 4 bases and J gave up 7 bases, with 10 bases separating them. Germline CDR1 SNHLY, CDR2 FYNNEI. The CDR3 runs to 13 residues. CDR3 protein: CASSGGDGGELFF. Here the CDR3 DNA reads TGTGCCAGCAGTGGGGGGGATGGCGGGGAGCTGTTTTTT.

The rearrangement links TRBV19 to TRBJ1-1; 10 bases fit TRBD1. V lost 6 bases to trimming and J lost 5 bases; unmatched junction nucleotides: 6. This CDR3 contains 14 residues. Germline V gene lookup returns CDR1 LNHDA and CDR2 SQIVND (reference sequence). This CDR3 is CASSFGQGVTEAFF. CDR3 DNA sequence: TGTGCCAGTAGCTTTGGACAGGGGGTAACTGAAGCTTTCTTT. Full variable domain (rest looked up from reference TRBV19 and TRBJ1-1): DGGITQSPKYLFRKEGQNVTLSCEQNLNHDAMYWYRQDPGQGLRLIYYSQIVNDFQKGDIAEGYSVSREKKESFPLTVTSAQKNPTAFYLCASSFGQGVTEAFFGQGTRLTVV.

This rearrangement joins TRBV10-3 to TRBJ2-7, with D possibly being TRBD1 (8 bases). The CDR3 is made up of 16 amino acids. Germline-derived CDR1 and CDR2 are ENHRY and SYGVKD. V dropped 6 bases and J dropped 5 bases, with 23 bases sitting between them. CDR3 residues: CAIRYRTRTGRDEQYF. In DNA form, the CDR3 reads TGTGCCATCAGGTACCGTACCCGGACAGGGAGGGACGAGCAGTACTTC.

J is TRBJ2-3 and V is TRBV7-9; 10 bases map to TRBD2. CDR1 and CDR2 from the germline V gene are SEHNR and FQNEAQ (reference sequence). V dropped 1 base and J dropped 4; count of bases not matched to a gene: 14. This CDR3 is 19 amino acids long. In DNA form, the CDR3 reads TGTGCCAGCAGCTTAGTGGCTAGCGGGAGTCCCGTTAATTCAGATACGCAGTATTTT. Its translation: CASSLVASGSPVNSDTQYF.

The chain has TRBV18 and TRBJ1-2; D call uncertain. Germline assignment: CDR1 KGHSH and CDR2 LQKENI. The CDR3 contains 13 residues. Trimming took 0 bases from V and 2 from J, leaving 4 bases between them. DNA for the CDR3: TGTGCCAGCTCACCACCGGGGAACTATGGCTACACCTTC. It translates to CASSPPGNYGYTF. The variable domain in full, completed from reference TRBV18 and TRBJ1-2, reads NAGVMQNPRHLVRRRGQEARLRCSPMKGHSHVYWYRQLPEEGLKFMVYLQKENIIDESGMPKERFSAEFPKEGPSILRIQQVVRGDSAAYFCASSPPGNYGYTFGSGTRLTVV.

This rearrangement joins TRBV27 to TRBJ2-2, with 7 bases lining up with TRBD1. The trim removed 6 bases at V and 4 bases at J, leaving 8 bases unmatched. Germline V gene data show CDR1 as MNHEY and CDR2 as SMNVEV (reference sequence). This CDR3 comprises 15 residues. CDR3 residues: CASSKHGTATGELFF. The CDR3 DNA is TGTGCCAGCAGCAAACACGGGACAGCCACCGGGGAGCTGTTTTTT.

This clone was seen only once. V gene TRBV7-9 combines with J gene TRBJ2-5, with D unresolved. This CDR3 has 12 residues. Looked up from germline, CDR1 is SEHNR and CDR2 is FQNEAQ (reference sequence). Deletions cut 1 base from V and 7 bases from J, with 7 bases between. In DNA form, the CDR3 reads TGTGCCAGCAGCTTAGATGGGGTGACCCAGTACTTC. It codes for CASSLDGVTQYF. The whole variable domain, filled in from reference TRBV7-9 and TRBJ2-5, reads DTGVSQNPRHKITKRGQNVTFRCDPISEHNRLYWYRQTLGQGPEFLTYFQNEAQLEKSRLLSDRFSAERPKGSFSTLEIQRTEQGDSAMYLCASSLDGVTQYFGPGTRLLVL.

The rearrangement joins TRBV30 to TRBJ1-5; 9 positions match TRBD1. The CDR3 spans 13 residues. Germline V CDR1 and CDR2: GTSNPN, SVGIG (reference sequence). With 2 bases clipped from V and 7 bases from J, the junction kept 3 bases outside the gene matches. This CDR3 is CAWSFTGGQPQHF. The DNA of the CDR3 is TGTGCCTGGAGTTTTACAGGGGGCCAGCCCCAGCATTTT. Based on the CDR3 plus reference TRBV30 and TRBJ1-5, the full variable domain is SQTIHQWPATLVQPVGSPLSLECTVEGTSNPNLYWYRQAAGRGLQLLFYSVGIGQISSEVPQNLSASRPQDRQFILSSKKLLLSDSGFYLCAWSFTGGQPQHFGDGTRLSIL.

The count of this clone is one. J is TRBJ2-4 and V is TRBV19; D is possibly TRBD1 (6 bases). There are 16 residues in the CDR3. V was trimmed by 6 bases and J by 0 bases, leaving 15 bases between them. The germline gives CDR1 LNHDA, CDR2 SQIVND (reference sequence). The CDR3 DNA is TGTGCCAGTAGCCCGACAGGCGATCGAGCCAAAAACATTCAGTACTTC. Encoded protein: CASSPTGDRAKNIQYF. Supplemented by reference TRBV19 and TRBJ2-4, the full variable domain reads DGGITQSPKYLFRKEGQNVTLSCEQNLNHDAMYWYRQDPGQGLRLIYYSQIVNDFQKGDIAEGYSVSREKKESFPLTVTSAQKNPTAFYLCASSPTGDRAKNIQYFGAGTRLSVL.

CDR3 loop: CASSLGRQGYGYTF. CDR3 DNA: TGTGCCAGCAGTTTAGGTCGACAGGGCTATGGCTACACCTTC. V is TRBV27 and J is TRBJ1-2; 7 nucleotides agree with TRBD1. The CDR3 contains 14 residues. Germline V gene sequence: CDR1 MNHEY, CDR2 SMNVEV (reference sequence). Losses at the gene ends were 2 bases for V and 4 bases for J; bases not matched to a gene: 4.

The chain uses TRBV3-1 (or the pseudogene TRBV3-2) and TRBJ2-1; D is possibly TRBD1 or TRBD2 (6 bases each). The CDR3 length is 15 residues. The V end was cut by 0 bases, the J end by 6 bases, with 12 bases between. Germline V lookup: CDR1 LGHDT, CDR2 YNNKEL (reference sequence). The CDR3 sequence is CASSQDGGTTNEQFF. CDR3 nucleotides: TGTGCCAGCAGCCAAGATGGCGGGACAACCAATGAGCAGTTCTTC.

The rearrangement links TRBV7-6 to TRBJ2-7; TRBD1 might be the D (7 bases). Germline CDR1 SGHVS, CDR2 FNYEAQ. CDR3 length: 15 residues. V was clipped by 0 bases and J by 6 bases, with 15 bases between them. The CDR3 DNA reads TGTGCCAGCAGCTTAGCGTCCCTTCAGGGGGGCGAGCAGTACTTC. Translated, it gives CASSLASLQGGEQYF.

The V call is TRBV7-9, the J call TRBJ1-4; D ambiguous. Trimming stripped 5 bases from V and 5 bases from J, with 9 bases between. The CDR3 is 13 amino acids. The germline V gene encodes CDR1 SEHNR and CDR2 FQNEAQ (reference sequence). The CDR3 nucleotides are TGTGCCAGCAGCCTCGAGATGAATGAAAAACTGTTTTTT. This encodes CASSLEMNEKLFF.

V is TRBV27 and J is TRBJ1-5; a possible D gene is TRBD1 (6 bases). The CDR3 consists of 14 residues. Germline CDR1 is MNHEY and CDR2 is SMNVEV (reference sequence). This chain's CDR3 is CASGSRGFNQPQHF. In DNA, the CDR3 is TGTGCGAGTGGGAGCAGGGGCTTTAATCAGCCCCAGCATTTT.

The genes are TRBV9 and TRBJ2-2; no reliable D call. In germline, CDR1 is SGDLS, CDR2 YYNGEE. V gave up 0 bases and J gave up 0 bases, with 9 bases separating them. This CDR3 is 16 amino acids long. Written as DNA, the CDR3 is TGTGCCAGCAGCGTAGTCGCCAGCGCGAACACCGGGGAGCTGTTTTTT. Amino acid sequence: CASSVVASANTGELFF.

This clone was seen a few times. The chain has TRBV7-9 and TRBJ2-2, with 7 bases matching TRBD2. Germline CDR1 reads SEHNR; CDR2 reads FQNEAQ (reference sequence). The CDR3 is 14 residues long. With 8 bases clipped from V and 6 bases from J, the junction kept 9 bases outside the gene matches. The CDR3 reads CASRDYLVAGELFF. The CDR3 DNA sequence: TGTGCCAGCCGGGACTACCTAGTCGCCGGGGAGCTGTTTTTT.

The gene calls are TRBV4-2 and TRBJ2-5; D call uncertain. Germline V CDR1 and CDR2: LGHNA, YNFKEQ. CDR3 size: 15 residues. V gave up 0 bases and J gave up 2 bases, with 10 bases separating them. The CDR3 sequence: CASSQDRRTQETQYF. CDR3 sequence (DNA): TGTGCCAGCAGCCAAGATAGGAGAACTCAAGAGACCCAGTACTTC.

The rearrangement uses TRBV30 and TRBJ2-7, with 8 bases identical to TRBD1. Losses at the gene ends were 2 bases for V and 2 bases for J; bases not matched to a gene: 5. The CDR3 contains 14 residues. Looked up from germline, CDR1 is GTSNPN and CDR2 is SVGIG (reference sequence). The CDR3 nucleotides are TGTGCCTGGAGTTTTACAGGGGGAACCTACGAGCAGTACTTC. Its protein product is CAWSFTGGTYEQYF.

V usage is TRBV30 and J usage is TRBJ2-2; perhaps TRBD2 as D (5 bases). The V and J ends lost 8 bases and 1 base respectively, with 17 bases between them. This CDR3 is 15 amino acids long. The germline V gene encodes CDR1 GTSNPN and CDR2 SVGIG (reference sequence). The CDR3 protein is CAVGRRRRNTGELFF. CDR3 nucleotide sequence: TGTGCCGTTGGTCGTAGGAGGAGGAACACCGGGGAGCTGTTTTTT.

On this clone: The sample holds other DNA sequences that translate to the same CDR3. The CDR3 nucleotides read TGTGCCACCAGCAGAGATCCAGTGAACACTGAAGCTTTCTTT. Encoded protein: CATSRDPVNTEAFF. V is TRBV15 and J is TRBJ1-1, with D unresolved. The CDR3 length is 14 residues. Germline V CDR1 and CDR2: LNHNV, YYDKDF (reference sequence). Trimming shortened V by 0 bases and J by 0 bases, and 5 bases separated the two germline ends. Full variable domain (missing parts from reference TRBV15 and TRBJ1-1): DAMVIQNPRYQVTQFGKPVTLSCSQTLNHNVMYWYQQKSSQAPKLLFHYYDKDFNNEADTPDNFQSRRPNTSFCFLDIRSPGLGDTAMYLCATSRDPVNTEAFFGQGTRLTVV.

This chain connects TRBV7-9 to TRBJ1-3; D is unresolved. The CDR3 contains 15 residues. The ends were cut back, 1 base at V and 0 bases at J, with 7 bases in the middle. CDR1 is SEHNR, CDR2 FQNEAQ, per germline (reference sequence). CDR3 loop: CASSLGESSGNTIYF. The DNA of the CDR3 is TGTGCCAGCAGCTTAGGTGAGAGCTCTGGAAACACCATATATTTT. The full variable domain, in which reference TRBV7-9 and TRBJ1-3 provide the parts outside the CDR3, is DTGVSQNPRHKITKRGQNVTFRCDPISEHNRLYWYRQTLGQGPEFLTYFQNEAQLEKSRLLSDRFSAERPKGSFSTLEIQRTEQGDSAMYLCASSLGESSGNTIYFGEGSWLTVV.

The chain couples TRBV19 to TRBJ1-2, with 8 bases that match TRBD1. The CDR3 is made up of 14 amino acids. Germline V CDR1 and CDR2: LNHDA, SQIVND (reference sequence). J was trimmed by 4 bases and V by 7 bases; bases with no gene match: 8. CDR3 nucleotides: TGTGCCAGTAAGGGGAGACAGGGGACCTATGGCTACACCTTC. It encodes CASKGRQGTYGYTF.

The chain couples TRBV4-1 to TRBJ1-4; D gene unclear. Trimming left V 3 bases short and J 0 bases short, with 11 bases between. The CDR3 covers 16 residues. CDR1 is MGHRA, CDR2 YSYEKL, per germline. CDR3: CASSQPTGATNEKLFF. The CDR3 nucleotides are TGCGCCAGCAGCCAGCCGACGGGTGCAACTAATGAAAAACTGTTTTTT.

This rearrangement joins TRBV3-1 (or the pseudogene TRBV3-2) to TRBJ2-1; 15 bases match TRBD2. The CDR3 is made up of 18 amino acids. Germline assignment: CDR1 LGHDT and CDR2 YNNKEL (reference sequence). V shed 0 bases, J shed 9 bases, and the junction held 9 bases outside the gene matches. For the CDR3, the DNA is TGTGCCAGCAGCCAAGACGGGCGGGGACTAGCGGGAGGTTGTGAGCAGTTCTTC. This codes for CASSQDGRGLAGGCEQFF.

About this clone itself: This sample also contains other DNA sequences that code for the same CDR3. This chain joins TRBV2 and TRBJ2-3, with D possibly being TRBD2 (5 bases). V was shortened by 9 bases and J by 0 bases, with 19 bases between the two germline ends. This CDR3 has 16 amino acids. Germline V gives CDR1 SNHLY, CDR2 FYNNEI. This chain's CDR3 is CASTDDGGGSTDTQYF. CDR3 DNA: TGTGCCAGTACCGATGACGGAGGAGGCAGCACAGATACGCAGTATTTT.

The chain couples TRBV30 to TRBJ2-1; TRBD2 aligns across 7 bases. The CDR3 consists of 15 residues. With V trimmed by 0 bases and J by 2 bases, 4 bases remained unmatched. Germline V lookup: CDR1 GTSNPN, CDR2 SVGIG (reference sequence). The CDR3 is CAWSVGGRAYNEQFF. CDR3 coding DNA: TGTGCCTGGAGTGTGGGGGGGAGGGCCTACAATGAGCAGTTCTTC.

This chain links TRBV30 with TRBJ1-5; 9 nucleotides agree with TRBD1. The CDR3 totals 14 residues. Germline trimming cut 5 bases from V and 2 bases from J; bases unmatched to any gene: 4. The germline V gene has CDR1 GTSNPN and CDR2 SVGIG (reference sequence). For the CDR3, the DNA is TGTGCCTGGGACAGGGGGATTGGCAATCAGCCCCAGCATTTT. It encodes CAWDRGIGNQPQHF. Full variable domain (rest looked up from reference TRBV30 and TRBJ1-5): SQTIHQWPATLVQPVGSPLSLECTVEGTSNPNLYWYRQAAGRGLQLLFYSVGIGQISSEVPQNLSASRPQDRQFILSSKKLLLSDSGFYLCAWDRGIGNQPQHFGDGTRLSIL.

The V and J genes are TRBV3-1 (or the pseudogene TRBV3-2) and TRBJ2-3; D remains ambiguous. CDR1 and CDR2 from the germline V gene are LGHDT and YNNKEL (reference sequence). The CDR3 contains 17 residues. Trimming shortened V by 0 bases and J by 3 bases, and 16 bases separated the two germline ends. CDR3 sequence (DNA): TGTGCCAGCAGCCAAGAGTTCGCAGTAGCTGTGACAGATACGCAGTATTTT. Translated: CASSQEFAVAVTDTQYF.

The rearrangement uses TRBV7-2 and TRBJ1-4; D gene unclear. The CDR3 spans 13 residues. V was cut by 4 bases and J by 8 bases, with 11 bases left in between. Germline assignment: CDR1 SGHTA and CDR2 FQGNSA. In nucleotides, the CDR3 is TGTGCCAGCAGCTCTGAGGCCGGGGAAAAACTGTTTTTT. It codes for CASSSEAGEKLFF.